This T cell receptor beta chain was identified during a study of CD8 T cells in ankylosing spondylitis. The CDR3 loop spans 12 amino acids. The V and J ends lost 7 bases and 9 bases respectively, with 12 bases between them. Per the germline V gene, CDR1 is KGHDR and CDR2 is SFDVKD. Study results and caveats: What appeared characteristic of ankylosing spondylitis blood was a TCR beta motif of fewer than ten highly homologous variants.

This clonotype was seen repeatedly, ten times or more. Its antigen remains unknown. Each CDR3 protein is one row after TCRdb ran MiXCR on the 5' RACE reads. Here the sample spans 450,000 to 550,000 distinct CDR3 sequences, roughly 5.2% being singletons. Sequencing used blood, either unsorted or a sorted T cell fraction (not recorded which). This sequence originates from a male donor with ankylosing spondylitis. The chain uses TRBV24-1 and TRBJ2-1; unclear D gene. CDR3 loop: CATRGLGVEQFF. CDR3 DNA: TGTGCCACCAGGGGATTGGGTGTTGAGCAGTTCTTC.